These 32 T cell receptor beta chains were all obtained from the same sample, sequenced in a study of CD8 T cells in ankylosing spondylitis. These receptors' targets are unknown. Study findings and constraints: The study identified a TCR beta motif of fewer than 10 highly homologous variants that appeared characteristic of ankylosing spondylitis blood.

TCRdb re-derived calls from the 5' RACE reads in MiXCR, one entry per CDR3 protein. The sample lists 390,000 or so distinct CDR3 sequences; more than 20% were seen once. The sequenced sample consisted of blood, either unsorted or a sorted T cell fraction (not recorded which). Every receptor here comes from a male donor with ankylosing spondylitis.

This clonotype showed up many times. The chain carries TRBV19 and TRBJ1-2; TRBD1 agrees at 12 bases. In germline, CDR1 is LNHDA, CDR2 SQIVND (reference sequence). J was trimmed by 3 bases and V by 7 bases; bases with no gene match: 6. CDR3 length: 15 residues. The CDR3 region has the DNA TGTGCCAGTACTCCCGGGACAGGGGGCGACTATGGCTACACCTTC. This codes for CASTPGTGGDYGYTF.

The V call is TRBV7-2, the J call TRBJ1-5, with 7 bases lining up with TRBD1. Germline V gene lookup returns CDR1 SGHTA and CDR2 FQGNSA. The CDR3 is made up of 15 amino acids. J gave up 6 bases and V 5 bases, and 10 bases lay outside the gene matches. The CDR3 region is CASSEQQGSVQPQHF. In nucleotides, the CDR3 is TGTGCCAGCAGCGAGCAACAGGGGTCGGTTCAGCCCCAGCATTTT.

This clonotype turned up a few times. CDR3 amino acids: CASSVRQVWDTGELFF. CDR3 bases: TGTGCCAGCAGCGTCCGACAGGTGTGGGACACCGGGGAGCTGTTTTTT. This chain joins TRBV11-2 and TRBJ2-2; the D gene is possibly TRBD1 (6 bases). The CDR3 extends over 16 amino acids. V was pared by 5 bases and J by 3 bases, with 16 bases between. The germline V gene has CDR1 SGHAT and CDR2 FQNNGV. Full variable domain (outside the CDR3, taken from reference TRBV11-2 and TRBJ2-2): EAGVAQSPRYKIIEKRQSVAFWCNPISGHATLYWYQQILGQGPKLLIQFQNNGVVDDSQLPKDRFSAERLKGVDSTLKIQPAKLEDSAVYLCASSVRQVWDTGELFFGEGSRLTVL.

This clonotype showed up just a few times. V is TRBV7-2 and J is TRBJ2-1; D gene uncertain. The CDR3 runs 12 residues. From germline, CDR1 is SGHTA and CDR2 FQGNSA. The ends were cut back, 5 bases at V and 9 bases at J, with 11 bases in the middle. The CDR3 loop is CASSPRVGEQFF. CDR3 DNA sequence: TGTGCCAGCAGCCCTCGGGTCGGTGAGCAGTTCTTC.

This clonotype has a count of ten or more. The CDR3 region is CSALSGANTGELFF. The CDR3 region has the DNA TGCAGTGCTCTAAGCGGCGCGAACACCGGGGAGCTGTTTTTT. This chain connects TRBV20-1 to TRBJ2-2; D perhaps matches TRBD2 (5 bases). Germline CDR1 reads DFQATT; CDR2 reads SNEGSKA (reference sequence). The V end lost 5 bases, the J end lost 0 bases, and 10 bases lay between the germline ends. This CDR3 spans 14 amino acids.

V gene TRBV7-2 combines with J gene TRBJ2-6, with D possibly being TRBD2 (7 bases). The CDR3 extends over 16 amino acids. V gave up 1 base and J gave up 3 bases, with 10 bases separating them. Germline CDR1 reads SGHTA; CDR2 reads FQGNSA. The CDR3 protein is CASSLGGGDGANVLTF. The CDR3 DNA follows: TGTGCCAGCAGCTTAGGGGGGGGCGATGGGGCCAACGTCCTGACTTTC.

The chain uses TRBV2 and TRBJ2-5; D is unresolved. The V end was cut by 6 bases, the J end by 1 base, with 9 bases between. This CDR3 contains 13 residues. Germline V gene sequence: CDR1 SNHLY, CDR2 FYNNEI. CDR3 nucleotides: TGTGCCAGCAGGGTCGAAGTCCAAGAGACCCAGTACTTC. It specifies CASRVEVQETQYF. The full variable domain, completed using reference TRBV2 and TRBJ2-5, is EPEVTQTPSHQVTQMGQEVILRCVPISNHLYFYWYRQILGQKVEFLVSFYNNEISEKSEIFDDQFSVERPDGSNFTLKIRSTKLEDSAMYFCASRVEVQETQYFGPGTRLLVL.

The chain links TRBV5-6 to TRBJ2-3; D gene unclear. Germline V gene sequence: CDR1 SGHDT, CDR2 YYEEEE. The CDR3 length is 13 residues. The V end was cut by 4 bases, the J end by 7 bases, with 13 bases between. The CDR3 nucleotides are TGTGCCAGCAGCGAAAGGGTGGGATATACGCAGTATTTT. Protein: CASSERVGYTQYF.

About this clonotype: One end of the junction fails to match germline, which may point to a read error. The chain joins TRBV7-9 to TRBJ2-1, with D perhaps matching TRBD1 (5 bases). Germline CDR1 SEHNR, CDR2 FQNEAQ (reference sequence). This CDR3 has 13 amino acids. The CDR3 loop reads CASSLLMGQLGNF. As DNA, the CDR3 is TGTGCCAGCAGCTTATTGATGGGGCAGCTCGGAAATTTC.

The genes are TRBV6-5 and TRBJ2-5, with D perhaps TRBD1 (5 bases). Trimming left V 0 bases short and J 5 bases short, with 13 bases between. Per germline, CDR1 MNHEY and CDR2 SVGAGI. This CDR3 contains 15 residues. The CDR3 DNA follows: TGTGCCAGCAGTTACTCAAGGGGAAATGGGGAGACCCAGTACTTC. This sequence encodes CASSYSRGNGETQYF.

The chain is built from TRBV18 and TRBJ1-5; 7 bases are shared with TRBD1. Looked up from germline, CDR1 is KGHSH and CDR2 is LQKENI. The CDR3 runs to 15 residues. The junction had 8 bases not matched to a gene; V was cut back by 2 bases and J by 7 bases. CDR3: CASSPSQGGRQPQHF. DNA for the CDR3: TGTGCCAGCTCACCATCCCAGGGGGGACGACAGCCCCAGCATTTT.

V usage is TRBV21-1 and J usage is TRBJ2-5; TRBD1, the table's D call, was not compared with the DNA. TRBV21-1 is a listed pseudogene. The CDR3 extends over 20 amino acids. CDR3 in amino acids: CASSNKGRDREIPYQETQYF. DNA of the CDR3: TGTGCCAGCAGCAACAAGGGCCGGGACAGGGAAATACCGTACCAAGAGACCCAGTACTTC.

The V gene is TRBV19, the J gene TRBJ2-5, with 7 bases identical to TRBD2. After removal of 4 bases from V and 0 bases from J, the junction contained 5 bases not matched to a gene. The CDR3 length is 15 residues. Germline CDR1 is LNHDA and CDR2 is SQIVND (reference sequence). CDR3: CASSRTSWYQETQYF. The CDR3 DNA follows: TGTGCCAGTAGTAGGACTAGTTGGTACCAAGAGACCCAGTACTTC.

The table lists this clonotype with a few counts. V and J are TRBV5-6 and TRBJ1-2; D possibly corresponds to TRBD1 (5 bases). This CDR3 is built from 14 residues. The V and J ends lost 3 bases and 4 bases respectively, with 13 bases between them. Germline CDR1 is SGHDT and CDR2 is YYEEEE. CDR3 residues: CASSYRTALYGYTF. For the CDR3, the DNA is TGTGCCAGCAGCTACAGGACGGCTCTCTATGGCTACACCTTC.

The chain recombines TRBV11-2 with TRBJ2-5, with 9 positions matching TRBD2. V shed 1 base and J 7 bases; nucleotides not matched to a gene: 7. The CDR3 consists of 15 residues. Per the germline V gene, CDR1 is SGHAT and CDR2 is FQNNGV. The DNA for the CDR3 is TGTGCCAGCAGCTTAGGGGCGGGAGGGCCGTGGACCCAGTACTTC. This codes for CASSLGAGGPWTQYF.

This clonotype was found a few times. V gene TRBV5-1 combines with J gene TRBJ2-5, with TRBD2 matching over 8 bases. Germline CDR1 is SGHRS and CDR2 is YFSETQ. With 0 bases clipped from V and 5 bases from J, the junction kept 6 bases outside the gene matches. The CDR3 totals 15 residues. The CDR3 protein is CASSLVREGRETQYF. CDR3 nucleotide sequence: TGCGCCAGCAGCTTGGTCCGGGAGGGCCGGGAGACCCAGTACTTC. Supplemented by reference TRBV5-1 and TRBJ2-5, the full variable domain reads KAGVTQTPRYLIKTRGQQVTLSCSPISGHRSVSWYQQTPGQGLQFLFEYFSETQRNKGNFPGRFSGRQFSNSRSEMNVSTLELGDSALYLCASSLVREGRETQYFGPGTRLLVL.

This clonotype has more than one count but fewer than ten. The gene calls are TRBV25-1 and TRBJ1-6; unclear D gene. Germline loops: CDR1 MGHDK, CDR2 SYGVNS. The CDR3 consists of 17 residues. Trimming removed 1 base at V and 1 base at J, with 11 bases between. The CDR3 nucleotides read TGTGCCAGCAGTGAATTACGGGATATATCCTATAATTCACCCCTCCACTTT. Amino acids: CASSELRDISYNSPLHF.

V usage is TRBV20-1 and J usage is TRBJ2-7, with 7 positions matching TRBD1. This CDR3 is 13 amino acids long. The germline V gene encodes CDR1 DFQATT and CDR2 SNEGSKA (reference sequence). The J segment lost 1 base and the V segment lost 0 bases, leaving 0 bases of the junction unmatched. The CDR3: CSAREGQSYEQYF. The CDR3 nucleotides read TGCAGTGCTAGAGAGGGACAGTCCTACGAGCAGTACTTC.

This clonotype was detected only a few times. V usage is TRBV7-2 and J usage is TRBJ2-1; D might be TRBD2 (5 bases). V was cut by 4 bases and J by 8 bases, with 18 bases left in between. The CDR3 totals 15 residues. Germline values: CDR1 SGHTA, CDR2 FQGNSA. CDR3 loop: CASSSTGFQQYEQFF. The CDR3 nucleotides read TGTGCCAGCAGCTCAACGGGATTTCAACAATATGAGCAGTTCTTC. Supplemented by reference TRBV7-2 and TRBJ2-1, the full variable domain reads GAGVSQSPSNKVTEKGKDVELRCDPISGHTALYWYRQSLGQGLEFLIYFQGNSAPDKSGLPSDRFSAERTGGSVSTLTIQRTQQEDSAVYLCASSSTGFQQYEQFFGPGTRLTVL.

This clonotype was counted a few times. The genes are TRBV3-1 and TRBJ1-1, with D possibly being TRBD1 (5 bases). Deletions cut 3 bases from V and 4 bases from J, with 12 bases between. This CDR3 comprises 14 residues. Germline CDR1 and CDR2: LGHDT and YNNKEL (reference sequence). CDR3 sequence: CASSHWGAGTEAFF. CDR3 bases: TGTGCCAGCAGCCATTGGGGCGCAGGCACTGAAGCTTTCTTT. Full variable domain (rest looked up from reference TRBV3-1 and TRBJ1-1): DTAVSQTPKYLVTQMGNDKSIKCEQNLGHDTMYWYKQDSKKFLKIMFSYNNKELIINETVPNRFSPKSPDKAHLNLHINSLELGDSAVYFCASSHWGAGTEAFFGQGTRLTVV.

This chain connects TRBV3-1 to TRBJ1-1; 8 bases are shared with TRBD1. Germline CDR1 LGHDT, CDR2 YNNKEL (reference sequence). CDR3 length: 16 residues. The J segment lost 0 bases and the V segment lost 4 bases, leaving 7 bases of the junction unmatched. The CDR3 is CASSPGQGPMNTEAFF. CDR3 in DNA: TGTGCCAGCAGCCCCGGACAGGGACCAATGAACACTGAAGCTTTCTTT.

V is TRBV4-3 and J is TRBJ1-6; weak D call: TRBD1 (5 bases). Germline V gene data show CDR1 as LGHNA and CDR2 as YSLEER. Trimming removed 4 bases at V and 1 base at J, with 23 bases between. The CDR3 length is 20 residues. The CDR3 region has the DNA TGCGCCAGCAGCCTTGGGTCCGGGGCGGGGGTTCGGTCCTATAATTCACCCCTCCACTTT. The encoded protein is CASSLGSGAGVRSYNSPLHF.

Only a few counts were recorded for this clonotype. The chain combines TRBV6-1 with TRBJ2-2; no clear D. With 7 bases removed from V and 6 bases from J, the gap between germline ends came to 15 bases. Germline V CDR1 and CDR2: MNHNS, SASEGT. The CDR3 is made up of 14 amino acids. The CDR3 DNA reads as TGTGCCAGCAAAATGGGCCCCACGGCCGGGGAGCTGTTTTTT. It specifies CASKMGPTAGELFF.

The CDR3 loop reads CATSGLARDEQFF. The CDR3 DNA reads as TGTGCCACCAGTGGGCTAGCTAGGGATGAGCAGTTCTTC. The V and J genes are TRBV19 and TRBJ2-1; D may be TRBD2 (5 bases). V gave up 10 bases and J gave up 8 bases, with 18 bases separating them. The CDR3 runs to 13 residues. In germline, CDR1 is LNHDA, CDR2 SQIVND (reference sequence).

The rearrangement joins TRBV9 to TRBJ2-1; no clear D gene. V lost 6 bases and J 7 bases, leaving 23 bases between the germline ends. Germline CDR1 is SGDLS and CDR2 is YYNGEE. This CDR3 region has 16 residues. CDR3 coding DNA: TGTGCCAGCACCTCGCATAATTTTGGTGGGCTGAATGAGCAGTTCTTC. This sequence encodes CASTSHNFGGLNEQFF.

The chain has TRBV20-1 and TRBJ2-7, with unresolved D. The V and J ends lost 2 bases and 0 bases respectively, with 14 bases between them. The CDR3 totals 15 residues. Germline CDR1 and CDR2: DFQATT and SNEGSKA (reference sequence). CDR3 in amino acids: CSARHVGGHSYEQYF. CDR3 nucleotide sequence: TGCAGTGCTAGACATGTTGGTGGGCACTCCTACGAGCAGTACTTC.

The rearrangement uses TRBV3-1 and TRBJ2-3; 7 bases align to TRBD2. Germline CDR1 LGHDT, CDR2 YNNKEL (reference sequence). Unmatched junction bases numbered 6, after V lost 1 base and J lost 2 bases. This CDR3 has 16 residues. The CDR3 sequence is CASSQVGGRATDTQYF. The CDR3 nucleotides are TGTGCCAGCAGCCAAGTGGGAGGGAGGGCCACAGATACGCAGTATTTT.

This clonotype occurred a few times. V is TRBV4-3 and J is TRBJ2-2; D gene ambiguous. This CDR3 region has 15 residues. V was pared by 0 bases and J by 8 bases, with 13 bases between. CDR1 and CDR2 (germline): LGHNA, YSLEER. CDR3 in DNA: TGCGCCAGCAGCCAAGATGGAGTGATTGGGGGGGAGCTGTTTTTT. This sequence encodes CASSQDGVIGGELFF.

CDR3 nucleotides: TGTGCCGCCAACCAGGCAGGCAGGGCCACAGATACGCAGTATTTT. This encodes CAANQAGRATDTQYF. The gene calls are TRBV6-2 or TRBV6-3 and TRBJ2-3; tentatively, D is TRBD1 (5 bases). V lost 11 bases to trimming and J lost 2 bases, with 20 bases between them. The CDR3 has 15 residues. Germline lookup yields CDR1 MNHEY and CDR2 SVGEGT.

This clonotype was seen only a few times. V is TRBV20-1 and J is TRBJ2-7; D call uncertain. CDR3 size: 15 residues. CDR1 and CDR2 from the germline V gene are DFQATT and SNEGSKA (reference sequence). Trimming left V 0 bases short and J 2 bases short, with 14 bases between. The CDR3 is CSARDQITGAYEQYF. The CDR3 nucleotides read TGCAGTGCTAGAGATCAGATAACGGGTGCCTACGAGCAGTACTTC.

This clonotype was seen repeatedly, ten times or more. The chain uses TRBV6-2 or TRBV6-3 and TRBJ1-1, with unresolved D. The CDR3 is 16 amino acids. The germline CDR1 and CDR2 sequences are MNHEY and SVGEGT. V lost 2 bases to trimming and J lost 0 bases, with 13 bases between them. The CDR3 spells CASSYGQLPMNTEAFF. DNA of the CDR3: TGTGCCAGCAGTTACGGCCAGCTCCCGATGAACACTGAAGCTTTCTTT.

This clonotype was counted a few times. V is TRBV3-1 and J is TRBJ1-1, with D maybe TRBD1 (5 bases). V dropped 1 base and J dropped 9 bases, with 12 bases sitting between them. Germline-derived CDR1 and CDR2 are LGHDT and YNNKEL (reference sequence). This CDR3 has 13 amino acids. The CDR3 protein is CASSQAGPRKAFF. The CDR3 nucleotides read TGTGCCAGCAGCCAAGCGGGACCAAGAAAAGCTTTCTTT.